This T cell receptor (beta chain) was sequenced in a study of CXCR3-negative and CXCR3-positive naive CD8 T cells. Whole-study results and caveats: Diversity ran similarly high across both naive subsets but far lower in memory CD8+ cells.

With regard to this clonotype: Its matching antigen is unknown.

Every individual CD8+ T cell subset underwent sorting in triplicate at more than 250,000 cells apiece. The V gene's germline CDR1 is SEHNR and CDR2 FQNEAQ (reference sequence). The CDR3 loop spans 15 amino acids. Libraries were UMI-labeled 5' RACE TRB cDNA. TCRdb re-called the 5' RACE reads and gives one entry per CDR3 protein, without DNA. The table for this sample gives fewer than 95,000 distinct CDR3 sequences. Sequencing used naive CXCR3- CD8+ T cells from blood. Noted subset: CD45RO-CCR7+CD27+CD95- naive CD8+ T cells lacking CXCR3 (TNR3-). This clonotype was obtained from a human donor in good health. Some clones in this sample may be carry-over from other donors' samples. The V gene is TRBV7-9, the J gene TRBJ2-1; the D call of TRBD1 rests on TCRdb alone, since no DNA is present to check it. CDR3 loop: CASGPGAPGDNEQFF. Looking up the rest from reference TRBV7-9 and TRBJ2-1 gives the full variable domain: DTGVSQNPRHKITKRGQNVTFRCDPISEHNRLYWYRQTLGQGPEFLTYFQNEAQLEKSRLLSDRFSAERPKGSFSTLEIQRTEQGDSAMYLCASGPGAPGDNEQFFGPGTRLTVL.